These 26 T cell receptor beta chains share one sample of origin, sequenced in a study of T cell changes during pregnancy in multiple sclerosis. Assay used: immunoSEQ multiplex PCR; TCRdb lists only in-frame clones, some missing. The sample consists of 55,000 to 70,000 clones, 93% of them appearing once. Material: peripheral blood, obtained after pregnancy. These receptor sequences come from a female donor with multiple sclerosis, enrolled in a pregnancy study.

The chain combines TRBV5-4 with TRBJ2-1; 7 bases are a match to TRBD2. Germline V CDR1 and CDR2: SGHNT, YYREEE (reference sequence). V was clipped by 0 bases and J by 6 bases; unmatched bases: 6. CDR3 length: 15 residues. CDR3 in DNA: TGTGCCAGCAGCTTGGGATTAGCGGGCCTCAATGAGCAGTTCTTC. Translated, it gives CASSLGLAGLNEQFF.

This clone has only one observation. The gene calls are TRBV5-6 and TRBJ2-3; D is unresolved. Germline lookup yields CDR1 SGHDT and CDR2 YYEEEE. Trimming removed 4 bases at V and 1 base at J, with 4 bases between. The CDR3 loop spans 12 amino acids. The CDR3 sequence: CASSPGTDTQYF. Here the CDR3 DNA reads TGTGCCAGCAGCCCCGGCACAGATACGCAGTATTTT.

J is TRBJ2-5 and V is TRBV28, with 13 bases identical to TRBD2. This CDR3 is built from 15 residues. Unmatched junction bases numbered 1, after V lost 3 bases and J lost 3 bases. Germline V gene lookup returns CDR1 MDHEN and CDR2 SYDVKM. The CDR3 bases are TGTGCCAGCAGTTTGGGACTAGCGGGAAAAGAGACCCAGTACTTC. Its protein is CASSLGLAGKETQYF.

The rearrangement joins TRBV7-2 to TRBJ2-5; 9 bases are shared with TRBD2. Germline V gives CDR1 SGHTA, CDR2 FQGNSA. This CDR3 spans 14 amino acids. V shed 8 bases, J shed 0 bases, and the junction held 4 bases outside the gene matches. CDR3 sequence (DNA): TGTGCCAGCCTAGCGGGATCCTACCAAGAGACCCAGTACTTC. This translates into CASLAGSYQETQYF.

The DNA of the CDR3 is TGTGCCAGCAGCGAAACTGACAAGGGGTTTAAAAATGAAAAACTGTTTTTT. Protein sequence: CASSETDKGFKNEKLFF. This sequence joins TRBV7-9 and TRBJ1-4; a possible D gene is TRBD1 (5 bases). Trimming took 5 bases from V and 5 from J, leaving 21 bases between them. The CDR3 has 17 residues. The germline V gene encodes CDR1 SEHNR and CDR2 FQNEAQ (reference sequence).

This chain uses TRBV9 with TRBJ2-3; 7 bases line up with TRBD1. V shed 4 bases and J 3 bases; nucleotides not matched to a gene: 5. The germline CDR1 and CDR2 sequences are SGDLS and YYNGEE. This CDR3 spans 14 amino acids. The DNA for the CDR3 is TGTGCCAGCAGCCCAGGACAGGTAACAGATACGCAGTATTTT. Its protein is CASSPGQVTDTQYF. The whole variable domain, remainder taken from reference TRBV9 and TRBJ2-3, is DSGVTQTPKHLITATGQRVTLRCSPRSGDLSVYWYQQSLDQGLQFLIQYYNGEERAKGNILERFSAQQFPDLHSELNLSSLELGDSALYFCASSPGQVTDTQYFGPGTRLTVL.

V and J are TRBV27 and TRBJ1-1, with 7 bases identical to TRBD1. Losses at the gene ends were 5 bases for V and 7 bases for J; bases not matched to a gene: 10. From germline, CDR1 is MNHEY and CDR2 SMNVEV (reference sequence). The CDR3 consists of 14 residues. This CDR3 is CASSPGTVINEAFF. The CDR3 bases are TGTGCCAGCAGTCCCGGGACAGTAATTAATGAAGCTTTCTTT.

The chain joins TRBV19 to TRBJ1-2, with 9 bases fitting TRBD1. The germline V gene encodes CDR1 LNHDA and CDR2 SQIVND (reference sequence). V lost 6 bases, J lost 2 bases, and 7 bases stayed unmatched. The CDR3 length is 15 residues. CDR3 sequence: CASSVGQGPNYGYTF. The CDR3 DNA reads as TGTGCCAGTAGCGTCGGACAGGGGCCAAACTATGGCTACACCTTC.

V is TRBV23-1 and J is TRBJ1-5; 7 bases line up with TRBD1. TRBV23-1 is marked as an open reading frame, function uncertain. The V gene end was trimmed by 6 bases and the J gene end by 8 bases; junction bases not matched to a gene: 4. This CDR3 contains 12 residues. The CDR3 DNA follows: TGCGCCAGCAGGACAGGGCCCAAGCCCCAGCATTTT. Translated, it gives CASRTGPKPQHF.

The V gene is TRBV4-1, the J gene TRBJ1-5, with TRBD1 as a possible D gene (5 bases). The length of the CDR3 is 15 residues. V lost 2 bases and J 4 bases, leaving 12 bases between the germline ends. Looked up from germline, CDR1 is MGHRA and CDR2 is YSYEKL. CDR3 nucleotide sequence: TGCGCCAGCAGCCAATTTGACAGTTTAAATCAGCCCCAGCATTTT. Its translation is CASSQFDSLNQPQHF.

The J gene is TRBJ2-2, the V gene TRBV4-2, with 9 bases aligning to TRBD2. Trimming removed 0 bases from V and 3 bases from J; junction bases left unmatched: 5. Germline V gene lookup returns CDR1 LGHNA and CDR2 YNFKEQ. The CDR3 consists of 17 residues. CDR3 sequence (DNA): TGTGCCAGCAGCCAAGACCTGGGCGGGAGGGACACCGGGGAGCTGTTTTTT. Residues: CASSQDLGGRDTGELFF.

J is TRBJ2-3 and V is TRBV7-2, with 7 nucleotides matching TRBD2. CDR1 and CDR2 from the germline V gene are SGHTA and FQGNSA. V trimming: 1 base; J trimming: 2 bases; junction bases outside the gene matches: 6. The CDR3 consists of 16 residues. CDR3 DNA: TGTGCCAGCAGCTTAGGACTAGCCATCGACACAGATACGCAGTATTTT. It encodes CASSLGLAIDTDTQYF.

The chain's CDR3 is CASSLDPVLGGGRGAQYF. The CDR3, as DNA: TGTGCCAGCAGCTTAGATCCGGTACTAGGCGGGGGGCGAGGGGCCCAGTACTTC. This chain connects TRBV11-3 to TRBJ2-5; 8 nucleotides line up with TRBD2. The germline V gene has CDR1 SGHNT and CDR2 YENEEA. Trimming at V came to 0 bases and at J to 9 bases, leaving 18 bases not matched to a gene. The CDR3 extends over 18 amino acids. The full variable domain, rest sourced from reference TRBV11-3 and TRBJ2-5, is EAGVVQSPRYKIIEKKQPVAFWCNPISGHNTLYWYLQNLGQGPELLIRYENEEAVDDSQLPKDRFSAERLKGVDSTLKIQPAELGDSAVYLCASSLDPVLGGGRGAQYFGPGTRLLVL.

The chain joins TRBV30 to TRBJ2-3; 10 bases line up with TRBD2. The CDR3 covers 16 residues. The ends lost 1 base at V and 6 bases at J; junction bases unmatched: 10. CDR1 and CDR2 from the germline V gene are GTSNPN and SVGIG (reference sequence). The CDR3 nucleotides read TGTGCCTGGAGTGCGAGAGCTAGCGGGAGAAAGGATACGCAGTATTTT. Its translation: CAWSARASGRKDTQYF. Together with reference TRBV30 and TRBJ2-3, the CDR3 gives the full variable domain: SQTIHQWPATLVQPVGSPLSLECTVEGTSNPNLYWYRQAAGRGLQLLFYSVGIGQISSEVPQNLSASRPQDRQFILSSKKLLLSDSGFYLCAWSARASGRKDTQYFGPGTRLTVL.

The rearrangement uses TRBV28 and TRBJ2-7; 8 nucleotides line up with TRBD1. Germline trimming cut 4 bases from V and 3 bases from J; bases unmatched to any gene: 5. Germline V gives CDR1 MDHEN, CDR2 SYDVKM. The CDR3 length is 14 residues. The CDR3 bases are TGTGCCAGCAGTTGGGGACAGGTGGACTACGAGCAGTACTTC. This encodes CASSWGQVDYEQYF. The full variable domain, in which reference TRBV28 and TRBJ2-7 provide the parts outside the CDR3, is DVKVTQSSRYLVKRTGEKVFLECVQDMDHENMFWYRQDPGLGLRLIYFSYDVKMKEKGDIPEGYSVSREKKERFSLILESASTNQTSMYLCASSWGQVDYEQYFGPGTRLTVT.

The gene calls are TRBV6-5 and TRBJ2-2; TRBD2 aligns across 10 bases. Germline V gene data show CDR1 as MNHEY and CDR2 as SVGAGI. The CDR3 contains 16 residues. V lost 0 bases and J lost 5; bases outside the gene matches: 3. The CDR3 DNA follows: TGTGCCAGCAGTTACTCGGGACTAGCGTTAACCGGGGAGCTGTTTTTT. Encoded protein: CASSYSGLALTGELFF.

This clone was observed a single time. The gene calls are TRBV12-5 and TRBJ2-1, with 10 nucleotides matching TRBD2. The V gene end was trimmed by 6 bases and the J gene end by 4 bases; junction bases not matched to a gene: 18. Germline V gives CDR1 LGHNT, CDR2 FRNRAP. CDR3 size: 19 residues. CDR3 nucleotides: TGTGCTAGTGGCCCCGACAGGACGTCTAGCGGGAGAAAGTACAATGAGCAGTTCTTC. Translated: CASGPDRTSSGRKYNEQFF.

This clone turned up a few times. V and J are TRBV18 and TRBJ1-1; a weak D match, TRBD1 (6 bases). Trimming shortened V by 7 bases and J by 1 base, and 13 bases separated the two germline ends. Germline-derived CDR1 and CDR2 are KGHSH and LQKENI. The CDR3 covers 14 residues. The CDR3 DNA sequence: TGTGCCAGCTTAGCCTCCAGGGGGAACACTGAAGCTTTCTTT. It codes for CASLASRGNTEAFF.

This clone has a single count. The CDR3 loop reads CASTVSQAGDYGYTF. CDR3 DNA sequence: TGTGCCAGCACCGTTTCCCAGGCAGGGGACTATGGCTACACCTTC. This sequence joins TRBV28 and TRBJ1-2; the D gene is possibly TRBD1 (6 bases). The CDR3 has 15 residues. V was clipped by 7 bases and J by 3 bases, with 18 bases between them. The germline V gene has CDR1 MDHEN and CDR2 SYDVKM.

V is TRBV11-3 and J is TRBJ2-3; 9 nucleotides align to TRBD2. Per the germline V gene, CDR1 is SGHNT and CDR2 is YENEEA. V lost 6 bases, J lost 5 bases, and 12 bases stayed unmatched. This CDR3 is built from 16 residues. The CDR3, as DNA: TGTGCCAGCAGTTTCTCTAGCGGGGTTGTCAGAGATACGCAGTATTTT. Encoded protein: CASSFSSGVVRDTQYF. The full variable domain, in which reference TRBV11-3 and TRBJ2-3 provide the parts outside the CDR3, is EAGVVQSPRYKIIEKKQPVAFWCNPISGHNTLYWYLQNLGQGPELLIRYENEEAVDDSQLPKDRFSAERLKGVDSTLKIQPAELGDSAVYLCASSFSSGVVRDTQYFGPGTRLTVL.

V gene TRBV13 combines with J gene TRBJ2-3; TRBD2 aligns across 8 bases. The germline gives CDR1 PRHDT, CDR2 FYEKMQ (reference sequence). J gave up 2 bases and V 11 bases, and 6 bases lay outside the gene matches. The CDR3 is 13 amino acids. CDR3 protein: CAVSGTHTDTQYF. CDR3 in DNA: TGTGCCGTTAGCGGGACACACACAGATACGCAGTATTTT. The variable domain in full, completed from reference TRBV13 and TRBJ2-3, reads AAGVIQSPRHLIKEKRETATLKCYPIPRHDTVYWYQQGPGQDPQFLISFYEKMQSDKGSIPDRFSAQQFSDYHSELNMSSLELGDSALYFCAVSGTHTDTQYFGPGTRLTVL.

The V gene is TRBV28, the J gene TRBJ1-1; 7 bases align to TRBD1. The CDR3 is made up of 15 amino acids. Germline trimming cut 1 base from V and 2 bases from J; bases unmatched to any gene: 4. CDR1 is MDHEN and CDR2 is SYDVKM in the germline V gene. CDR3 sequence: CASSLFDRVNTEAFF. The CDR3 region has the DNA TGTGCCAGCAGTTTATTCGACAGGGTAAACACTGAAGCTTTCTTT.

V is TRBV10-2 and J is TRBJ1-1, with D possibly being TRBD1 (6 bases). CDR1 and CDR2 from the germline V gene are WSHSY and SAAADI. Trimming removed 8 bases from V and 0 bases from J, with 10 bases in between. This CDR3 region has 13 residues. CDR3 sequence: CASGGQLNTEAFF. CDR3 DNA sequence: TGCGCCAGCGGAGGACAGTTGAACACTGAAGCTTTCTTT.

This clone was observed once. J is TRBJ2-2 and V is TRBV12-5; 9 nucleotides line up with TRBD2. V dropped 0 bases and J dropped 6; count of bases not matched to a gene: 5. This CDR3 is 16 amino acids long. Germline values: CDR1 LGHNT, CDR2 FRNRAP. DNA for the CDR3: TGTGCTAGTGGTTTGGTAGTTAGCGGGAGTGCCGGGGAGCTGTTTTTT. This encodes CASGLVVSGSAGELFF.

In regard to this clone: This same CDR3 is encoded by further DNA sequences in the sample. The chain carries TRBV5-1 and TRBJ2-5; 9 positions agree with TRBD1. This CDR3 contains 14 residues. V lost 3 bases and J lost 5; bases outside the gene matches: 5. The V gene's germline CDR1 is SGHRS and CDR2 YFSETQ. The CDR3 reads CASSSGTGRETQYF. The CDR3 DNA sequence: TGCGCCAGCAGCTCCGGGACAGGGCGGGAGACCCAGTACTTC.

This chain links TRBV14 with TRBJ2-3; no definite D call. In germline, CDR1 is SGHDN, CDR2 FVKESK. Deletions cut 5 bases from V and 4 bases from J, with 10 bases between. This CDR3 comprises 13 residues. The CDR3 region has the DNA TGTGCCAGCAGCAGTACAAGCGCAGATACGCAGTATTTT. Encoded protein: CASSSTSADTQYF.